This is a list of T cell receptor beta chains from one sample in a study of blood T cell repertoires in COVID-19. Only in-frame clones appear in the TCRdb table, and some are missing; sequencing was by immunoSEQ multiplex PCR. The sample consists of fewer than 250,000 clones, 83% of them appearing once. What was sequenced was peripheral blood. These receptors all stem from a woman between 35 and 50 years old with active or convalescent COVID-19. Each CDR3 is given with its conserved first and last residue. D genes are given only for firm matches. A clone size is listed for some rows: how often the clone was seen (once, few, many), or a class if it is expanded.

clone_size,j_call,v_call,d_call,cdr3_nt,cdr3_aa
NA,TRBJ1-2,TRBV20-1,NA,TGCAGTGTCGGGAGGTCCCGGGGCTACACCTTC,CSVGRSRGYTF
few,TRBJ1-2,TRBV11-2,TRBD1,TGTGCCAGCAGCTTAGAAACAGGGGGCACAGGCTACACCTTC,CASSLETGGTGYTF
NA,TRBJ2-5,TRBV5-1,TRBD2,TGCGCCAGCAGCGTCCGGGACTATGGCCTCCAAGAGACCCAGTACTTC,CASSVRDYGLQETQYF
NA,TRBJ2-5,TRBV11-3,NA,TGTGCCAGCAGCAGTGTACAGGGGAGGGAGACCCAGTACTTC,CASSSVQGRETQYF
NA,TRBJ1-5,TRBV6-6,TRBD1,TGTGCCAGCAGTCACGAACAGGGGTCCTCAATGGGGAGCAATCAGCCCCAGCATTTT,CASSHEQGSSMGSNQPQHF
NA,TRBJ2-3,TRBV4-1,TRBD2,TGCGCCAGCCGGAGCAGCGGGGTCTCCACAGATACGCAGTATTTT,CASRSSGVSTDTQYF
NA,TRBJ2-1,TRBV3-1/TRBV3-2,NA,TGTGCCAGCAGCCAAGACGTACTGGAGCAGTTCTTC,CASSQDVLEQFF
NA,TRBJ2-1,TRBV2,NA,TGTGCCAGCAGGTTTGAGGGCGTCAATGAGCAGTTCTTC,CASRFEGVNEQFF
NA,TRBJ2-1,TRBV6-6,TRBD1,TGTGCCAGCAGCGGGACAGGGTATGAGCAGTTCTTC,CASSGTGYEQFF
NA,TRBJ1-4,TRBV5-4,TRBD1,TGTGCCAGCCGGACAGGGACTTCAACTAATGAAAAACTGTTTTTT,CASRTGTSTNEKLFF
NA,TRBJ2-2,TRBV2,NA,TGTGCCAGCAGTCCACATACCCCTGGGAACACCGGGGAGCTGTTTTTT,CASSPHTPGNTGELFF
few,TRBJ1-5,TRBV3-1/TRBV3-2,TRBD1,TGTGCCAGCAGGCGAGGACAGGGGGGAGAGCCCCAGCATTTT,CASRRGQGGEPQHF
NA,TRBJ1-1,TRBV6-6,NA,TGTGCCAGCAGTTACGGGGACATTGCCCATGAAGCTTTCTTT,CASSYGDIAHEAFF
NA,TRBJ2-7,TRBV11-2,NA,TGTGCCAGCAGCTTAGGCGGGGACTCCTACGAGCAGTACTTC,CASSLGGDSYEQYF
NA,TRBJ2-3,TRBV4-3,NA,TGCGCCAGCAGCCAAGAGGTGGGGGGCGGGGGCGCTTCTGGGACAGATACGCAGTATTTT,CASSQEVGGGGASGTDTQYF
NA,TRBJ2-5,TRBV2,TRBD1,TGTGCCAGCAGTGAGACCCTTGGGACAGGAGCAGAGACCCAGTACTTC,CASSETLGTGAETQYF
NA,TRBJ2-5,TRBV3-1/TRBV3-2,TRBD2,TGTGCCAGCAGCCAAGAGGGACTAGCGGGAGTCATAAAGACCCAGTACTTC,CASSQEGLAGVIKTQYF
NA,TRBJ1-2,TRBV14,NA,TGTGCCAGCAGCCAAGATGGGAGGGATCACGACTATGGCTACACCTTC,CASSQDGRDHDYGYTF
NA,TRBJ1-6,TRBV14,TRBD1,TGTGCCAGCAGCCCCCCGGGACAGGGATCCTATAATTCACCCCTCCACTTT,CASSPPGQGSYNSPLHF
NA,TRBJ2-3,TRBV10-3,TRBD1,TGTGCCATCAGACGGACAGGGAGAGGCACAGATACGCAGTATTTT,CAIRRTGRGTDTQYF
NA,TRBJ2-7,TRBV2,NA,TGTGCCAGCAGTGAGTCCCTTCGCGGGAACTCCTACGAGCAGTACTTC,CASSESLRGNSYEQYF
NA,TRBJ1-2,TRBV4-2,TRBD1,TGTGCCAGCAGCCACGGGACAGGGGATAGGGCCAACTATGGCTACACCTTC,CASSHGTGDRANYGYTF
NA,TRBJ1-1,TRBV28,NA,TGTGCCACCAAACTAGGCCAAGTTGGGACTGAAGCTTTCTTT,CATKLGQVGTEAFF
NA,TRBJ2-3,TRBV10-3,NA,TGTGCCATCAGTGGGGCAGGGCGAAGCACAGATACGCAGTATTTT,CAISGAGRSTDTQYF
NA,TRBJ1-1,TRBV7-9,TRBD1,TGTGCCAGCAGCCAAGGACAGGGGTCGACTGAAGCTTTCTTT,CASSQGQGSTEAFF
NA,TRBJ2-7,TRBV5-5,NA,TGTGCCAGCAGCTTCCCGGGCAGGGACTCCTACGAGCAGTACTTC,CASSFPGRDSYEQYF
NA,TRBJ2-6,TRBV5-1,NA,TGCGCCAGCAGCGCCCGACAGGACTCTGGGGCCAACGTCCTGACTTTC,CASSARQDSGANVLTF
NA,TRBJ2-5,TRBV19,NA,TGTGCCAGTAGTAGAGGCAGGGTAGAGACCCAGTACTTC,CASSRGRVETQYF
NA,TRBJ2-7,TRBV7-6,TRBD1,TGTGCCAGCAGCTCAACACAGGGGGCGGGGGAGCAGTACTTC,CASSSTQGAGEQYF
NA,TRBJ2-5,TRBV6-5,NA,TGTGCCAGCAGTTACTCGGGCAGGGAAGCAGAGACCCAGTACTTC,CASSYSGREAETQYF
NA,TRBJ2-7,TRBV9,NA,TGTGCCAGCAGCATTACAGCCCACTCCTACGAGCAGTACTTC,CASSITAHSYEQYF
few,TRBJ1-1,TRBV11-2,NA,TGTGCCAGCAGCTTAGCACAGCCGAACACTGAAGCTTTCTTT,CASSLAQPNTEAFF
NA,TRBJ1-2,TRBV10-3,NA,TGTGCCATCAGTGAGTCTGGGGGGTTGAACTATGGCTACACCTTC,CAISESGGLNYGYTF
NA,TRBJ2-5,TRBV24-1,TRBD1,TGTGCCACCAGTGTGGGGACAGGCTGGGGGGAGACCCAGTACTTC,CATSVGTGWGETQYF
NA,TRBJ1-5,TRBV7-2,TRBD1,TGTGCCAGCAGCGTCTGGACAGGGCCGAATCAGCCCCAGCATTTT,CASSVWTGPNQPQHF
NA,TRBJ2-7,TRBV18,NA,TGTGCCAGCTCACCCTCGCAGGCAAACTACGAGCAGTACTTC,CASSPSQANYEQYF
NA,TRBJ1-1,TRBV27,NA,TGTGCCAGCATGGGACATTGGAACACTGAAGCTTTCTTT,CASMGHWNTEAFF
NA,TRBJ2-7,TRBV2,TRBD2,TGTGCCAGCAGACTAGCGGGAGTGCCCTACGAGCAGTACTTC,CASRLAGVPYEQYF
few,TRBJ1-1,TRBV30,NA,TGTGCCTGGAGTAATCTGGGGGCCGCGAACACTGAAGCTTTCTTT,CAWSNLGAANTEAFF
NA,TRBJ1-3,TRBV27,NA,TGTGCCAGCAGTTTACAGGCATCCACCTCTGGAAACACCATATATTTT,CASSLQASTSGNTIYF
NA,TRBJ1-6,TRBV11-2,NA,TGTGCCAGCAGTTCGACAGCCTATAATTCACCCCTCCACTTT,CASSSTAYNSPLHF
NA,TRBJ2-1,TRBV7-2,TRBD2,TGTGCCAGCAGCTATGACCGGAGCGGGGGGGGTAACAATGAGCAGTTCTTC,CASSYDRSGGGNNEQFF
NA,TRBJ2-3,TRBV24-1,TRBD1,TGTGCCACCAGCTTACAGGGGTCCTCCACAGATACGCAGTATTTT,CATSLQGSSTDTQYF
NA,TRBJ1-2,TRBV19,TRBD1,TGTGCCAGTAGTACCAAAAGGGGACAGGGTTCCGGGGGCTACACCTTC,CASSTKRGQGSGGYTF
NA,TRBJ1-1,TRBV2,TRBD1,TGTGCCTCACAGGGGATGATGGACACTGAAGCTTTCTTT,CASQGMMDTEAFF
NA,TRBJ2-5,TRBV5-4,NA,TGTGCCAGCACAAGGAGTGGGTACCAAGAGACCCAGTACTTC,CASTRSGYQETQYF
NA,TRBJ2-7,TRBV10-3,TRBD1,TGTGCCATCAGTTTATCGGGACAGGGGGTCGAGCAGTACTTC,CAISLSGQGVEQYF
NA,TRBJ1-5,TRBV28,NA,TGTGCCAGCAGTTGGGGACAAGACAATCAGCCCCAGCATTTT,CASSWGQDNQPQHF
NA,TRBJ2-1,TRBV19,NA,TGTGCCAGTAGTATCCGACCCCGGGACTCGAATGAGCAGTTCTTC,CASSIRPRDSNEQFF
NA,TRBJ1-1,TRBV5-1,NA,TGCGCCAGCAGCTTGCTCCCCTCCGCAGGGGTTTCTGAAGCTTTCTTT,CASSLLPSAGVSEAFF
NA,TRBJ2-2,TRBV5-3,TRBD2,TGTGCCAGAAGGGGACTAGCGGGAGAATCGGGCACCGGGGAGCTGTTTTTT,CARRGLAGESGTGELFF
NA,TRBJ1-2,TRBV12-3/TRBV12-4,NA,TGTGCCAGCAGTTTGAGGGAATGCTATGGCTACACCTTC,CASSLRECYGYTF